This T cell receptor beta chain was profiled in a study of blood T cell repertoires in COVID-19 (TCRdb year 2020). Looking at the study overall: Collaborator samples came from the United States, Italy and Spain and covered acute and convalescent phases of COVID-19. The repertoires were released in a freely available public database meant as a resource for research on the immune response to SARS-CoV-2. Where available, HLA class I and class II types were obtained from metadata supplied by the sample provider rather than from assay-based typing. Samples came from the ongoing ImmuneRACE study (first 160 participants) plus 1,254 subjects from 6 global collaborators. The prospective study material was composed of cDNA or gDNA derived from T cells, B-cell-depleted T cells, or PBMCs. A de-identified subject ID, COVID-19 status, age in years and sex were almost always included in the sample metadata. Subjects who had been exposed to COVID-19, were actively infected with it, or had recovered from it provided the deeply sampled blood TCRbeta repertoires that made up the dataset. General conclusions and limits of the study: Clinical and demographic metadata were provided uncurated, with the amount varying by source and participant.

TCRbeta CDR3 regions were amplified from genomic DNA using the immunoSEQ Assay, a bias-controlled multiplex PCR. From the authors' description of their analysis: The number of nucleated cells in each sample was estimated by amplification of reference gene primers within the assay. To quantify the absolute abundance of each unique TCRbeta CDR3 rearrangement, sequence reads were collapsed and filtered. For each sample, productive Simpson clonality was calculated by taking the square root of Simpson's diversity index across productive rearrangements. In its TCRdb copy, this immuneACCESS table keeps in-frame sequences only and misses some clones. Where compared with another copy, unresolved V genes explain less than half of these, and the others have no known cause. V, J and clone size were drawn from that table, and D and trimming were deduced from the DNA. In all, the sample holds some 160,000 clones, and 78% of those were seen once. Of the sample, around 14% falls within the top ten clones.

Details on this clone: There is no known antigen for this receptor. Base qualities are not at hand, and no much larger clone is one base apart.

The germline V gene provides CDR1 SNHLY and CDR2 FYNNEI. V is trimmed back by 10 bases and J by 0 bases, and the junction contains 3 bases that no gene match accounts for. Taken from cysteine to phenylalanine, the CDR3 has 12 residues. Only CDR3 DNA remains: 36 bases, in frame from the first base. Each collaborating institution followed its own protocols to collect whole blood in K2EDTA tubes. Collaborator samples were shipped for TCRbeta analysis as frozen whole blood, isolated PBMCs, or DNA extracted from either sample type. Here the chain combines TRBV2 and TRBJ2-7, with 7 bases in between that match TRBD1. Sequencing used peripheral blood. This clonotype originated in an elderly woman with acute or convalescent COVID-19. This receptor carries the CDR3 CATDRDSYEQYF. The sequence in DNA is TGTGCCACCGACAGGGACTCCTACGAGCAGTACTTC.